The 31 T cell receptor delta chains given below trace back to one sample, sequenced in a study of delta chains in infants with herpesvirus infections. Reverse transcription of PBMC RNA used primers specific for the gamma and delta chains. TCRdb reran clone calling via CATT on the RT-PCR reads. The table shows 1,400 to 1,500 delta-chain clones, with roughly a fifth occurring only once. The sample here was peripheral blood, taken at time point 2 of longitudinal follow-up. All receptors come from a human donor who was a Ugandan infant, either HIV-exposed or HIV-unexposed (not recorded which).

Remarks on this clone: This likely traces to a read error, being one base from a far larger clone. Here the CDR3 DNA reads TGTGCTCTTGCTCCTATTCTGGGGGAGGTGTACACCGATAAACTCATCTTT. Translating gives CALAPILGEVYTDKLIF. The J gene is TRDJ1, the V gene TRDV1, with 8 bases fitting TRDD3. With V trimmed by 7 bases and J by 0 bases, 13 bases remained unmatched. The CDR3 totals 17 residues. Germline V CDR1 and CDR2: TSWWSYY, QGS.

By share, this clone counts as medium-sized. The rearrangement uses TRDV1 and TRDJ1, with TRDD2 identical over 7 bases. The trim removed 2 bases at V and 6 bases at J, leaving 21 bases unmatched. The germline V gene encodes CDR1 TSWWSYY and CDR2 QGS. The CDR3 consists of 19 residues. CDR3 nucleotides: TGTGCTCTTGGGGAAAGGGCACTCCTTCCTCCCTGGGTTTCCCATAAACTCATCTTT. This gives the protein CALGERALLPPWVSHKLIF.

The chain employs TRDV1 and TRDJ1; a possible D gene is TRDD2 (6 bases). Germline V gene sequence: CDR1 TSWWSYY, CDR2 QGS. V was pared by 9 bases and J by 0 bases, with 26 bases between. The CDR3 is 18 amino acids. The CDR3 bases are TGTGCTCTCCTCCGCAACCCACCTTCCCACGGGTACACCGATAAACTCATCTTT. Translation: CALLRNPPSHGYTDKLIF.

The J gene is TRDJ1, the V gene TRDV1; D remains ambiguous. The CDR3 is made up of 17 amino acids. Trimming shortened V by 6 bases and J by 0 bases, and 20 bases separated the two germline ends. The germline gives CDR1 TSWWSYY, CDR2 QGS. CDR3 DNA: TGTGCTCTTGGTCCTCCTCCCAGTACGTCGTACACCGATAAACTCATCTTT. Its protein product is CALGPPPSTSYTDKLIF.

Regarding this clone: A read error may explain this, as a much larger clone is one base away. This chain joins TRDV1 and TRDJ1; 9 nucleotides agree with TRDD2. The CDR3 has 22 amino acids. V was clipped by 1 base and J by 0 bases; unmatched bases: 21. Germline loops: CDR1 TSWWSYY, CDR2 QGS. The DNA for the CDR3 is TGTGCTCTTGGGGAACGGCCTCCTTCCTACGTTAGTTGGGGAGGTTACACCGATAAACTCATCTTT. Translating gives CALGERPPSYVSWGGYTDKLIF.

By share of the sample, this clone is large. CDR3 sequence: CALGESGHEGQISFWGIRVDADKLIF. CDR3 coding DNA: TGTGCTCTTGGGGAAAGCGGGCATGAAGGTCAAATTTCCTTCTGGGGGATACGCGTAGATGCCGATAAACTCATCTTT. The V gene is TRDV1, the J gene TRDJ1; 12 bases are shared with TRDD3. Losses at the gene ends were 2 bases for V and 3 bases for J; bases not matched to a gene: 34. CDR1 TSWWSYY and CDR2 QGS come from the germline V gene. This CDR3 spans 26 amino acids.

By proportion, this clone is large. The chain uses TRDV1 and TRDJ1; no clear D gene. Germline V CDR1 and CDR2: TSWWSYY, QGS. The CDR3 is made up of 15 amino acids. Trimming took 3 bases from V and 5 from J, leaving 16 bases between them. The CDR3 sequence is CALGDVTEELDKLIF. Here the CDR3 DNA reads TGTGCTCTTGGGGACGTAACCGAGGAATTGGATAAACTCATCTTT.

Notes on this clone: A much larger clone lies a single base off, so this may be a read error. V usage is TRDV1 and J usage is TRDJ1; 12 positions match TRDD3. From germline, CDR1 is TSWWSYY and CDR2 QGS. V shed 0 bases, J shed 0 bases, and the junction held 17 bases outside the gene matches. The CDR3 length is 22 residues. CDR3 DNA sequence: TGTGCTCTTGGGGAACTAAGGCCTCCCCCGTACTGGGGGATACCGTACACCGATAAACTCATCTTT. This translates into CALGELRPPPYWGIPYTDKLIF.

Judged by abundance, this clone is medium-sized. This rearrangement joins TRDV1 to TRDJ1, with 8 nucleotides matching TRDD3. Germline trimming cut 8 bases from V and 6 bases from J; bases unmatched to any gene: 17. Germline CDR1 reads TSWWSYY; CDR2 reads QGS. This CDR3 is 16 amino acids long. For the CDR3, the DNA is TGTGCTCTTATTGCTGGGGGACTAGATCTCACTTATAAACTCATCTTT. Amino acids: CALIAGGLDLTYKLIF.

Regarding this clone: A much more abundant neighbour one base away suggests this may be a read error. The V call is TRDV1, the J call TRDJ1, with 10 bases aligning to TRDD3. This CDR3 spans 18 amino acids. The germline gives CDR1 TSWWSYY, CDR2 QGS. J lost 6 bases, V lost 2 bases, and 15 bases had no gene match. In DNA, the CDR3 is TGTGCTCTTGGGGAAGGGGGGAGATTTTACTGGGGGATTCATAAACTCATCTTT. Translating gives CALGEGGRFYWGIHKLIF.

By share, this clone ranks as medium-sized. The gene calls are TRDV1 and TRDJ1, with TRDD3 matching 12 bases. The CDR3 is made up of 26 amino acids. J gave up 3 bases and V 1 base, and 33 bases lay outside the gene matches. The germline CDR1 and CDR2 sequences are TSWWSYY and QGS. As DNA, the CDR3 is TGTGCTCTTGGGGAACGCCTCGACCTTCAGCCTAGGGGGGGCCTCTGGGGGATACGCGATGCCGATAAACTCATCTTT. This encodes CALGERLDLQPRGGLWGIRDADKLIF.

This clone was seen a single time. Here the CDR3 DNA reads TGTGCTCTTGGGGAACTGTCCCCCGGGACCCGTACAGCGGCACAACTCTTCTTT. It specifies CALGELSPGTRTAAQLFF. The chain employs TRDV1 and TRDJ2, with unresolved D. The CDR3 length is 18 residues. From germline, CDR1 is TSWWSYY and CDR2 QGS. Trimming left V 0 bases short and J 8 bases short, with 22 bases between.

This clone is labeled large. Within the sample, other DNA sequences also encode this same CDR3. The chain recombines TRAV23/DV6 with TRDJ1, with 8 bases identical to TRDD2. Germline V CDR1 and CDR2: NTAFDY, IRPDVSE (reference sequence). This CDR3 has 18 amino acids. The CDR3 nucleotides read TGTGCTGTGAGGCCTAATTCCCACCGAGCTTCCTACGTCTCGGCCGTCATCTTT. This sequence encodes CAVRPNSHRASYVSAVIF.

The chain has TRDV1 and TRDJ1, with 11 bases fitting TRDD3. The CDR3 is made up of 21 amino acids. After removal of 0 bases from V and 0 bases from J, the junction contained 15 bases not matched to a gene. From germline, CDR1 is TSWWSYY and CDR2 QGS. The CDR3 coding sequence is TGTGCTCTTGGGGAACTCTTCCGCCACTGGGGGATAGTACGGTACACCGATAAACTCATCTTT. This encodes CALGELFRHWGIVRYTDKLIF.

The chain couples TRDV1 to TRDJ1; TRDD3 aligns across 12 bases. The CDR3 has 26 amino acids. CDR1 and CDR2 (germline): TSWWSYY, QGS. V shed 0 bases and J 0 bases; nucleotides not matched to a gene: 29. The CDR3, as DNA: TGTGCTCTTGGGGAACTCAGTGAGGAGCGTGCTGGGGGATACGCTTGGTACGATTTGTACACCGATAAACTCATCTTT. Translation gives CALGELSEERAGGYAWYDLYTDKLIF.

With regard to this clone: This may be a read error: a much more frequent sequence differs by one nucleotide. V usage is TRDV3 and J usage is TRDJ1; 7 bases align to TRDD3. CDR3 size: 18 residues. J gave up 4 bases and V 4 bases, and 24 bases lay outside the gene matches. The germline CDR1 and CDR2 sequences are TVYSNPD and GDNSRS (reference sequence). DNA of the CDR3: TGTGCCTCCGTGGCTGGATACGTTGGGGGAGTGTACATCGATAAACTCATCTTT. This gives the protein CASVAGYVGGVYIDKLIF.

V usage is TRDV1 and J usage is TRDJ1, with 9 nucleotides matching TRDD3. CDR3 size: 22 residues. Germline assignment: CDR1 TSWWSYY and CDR2 QGS. J was trimmed by 2 bases and V by 0 bases; bases with no gene match: 22. The DNA of the CDR3 is TGTGCTCTTGGGGAACTCCTACGTTGTGGACTGGGGGACCCTAGGGAGACCGATAAACTCATCTTT. Translating it yields CALGELLRCGLGDPRETDKLIF.

This clone is large in the sample. CDR3 amino acids: CALGEECLLVQRGLIF. CDR3 in DNA: TGTGCTCTTGGGGAAGAGTGCCTACTGGTCCAGAGGGGACTCATCTTT. The gene calls are TRDV1 and TRDJ1; D may match TRDD2 or TRDD3 (5 bases each). CDR3 size: 16 residues. Trimming pared 2 bases from V and 10 bases from J, leaving 23 bases between. Per the germline V gene, CDR1 is TSWWSYY and CDR2 is QGS.

This clone was observed a handful of times. This chain joins TRDV1 and TRDJ3; D may be TRDD1, TRDD2 or TRDD3 (6 bases each). CDR3 length equals 26 residues. Looked up from germline, CDR1 is TSWWSYY and CDR2 is QGS. V was cut by 0 bases and J by 0 bases, with 33 bases left in between. The CDR3 coding sequence is TGTGCTCTTGGGGAACTGGGACAATGGCCTTCCCCGAAATACTGGGACAGCTCCTGGGACACCCGACAGATGTTTTTC. It is translated as CALGELGQWPSPKYWDSSWDTRQMFF.

This clone is medium-sized. The chain joins TRDV1 to TRDJ1; 7 nucleotides agree with TRDD3. The CDR3 has 18 amino acids. V gave up 0 bases and J gave up 3 bases; unmatched junction bases: 13. Per germline, CDR1 TSWWSYY and CDR2 QGS. CDR3: CALGELSTVLGRPDKLIF. In DNA form, the CDR3 reads TGTGCTCTTGGGGAACTTTCTACCGTACTGGGGAGGCCCGATAAACTCATCTTT.

In its sample, this clone was seen a few times. The J gene is TRDJ3, the V gene TRDV1; no definite D call. The V gene lost 3 bases and the J gene lost 0 bases, with 21 bases spanning the gap. CDR1 TSWWSYY and CDR2 QGS come from the germline V gene. The CDR3 has 21 residues. The CDR3 coding sequence is TGTGCTCTTGGGGACACTCGGACCTCTATATCCCTCTCCTGGGACACCCGACAGATGTTTTTC. It specifies CALGDTRTSISLSWDTRQMFF.

J is TRDJ2 and V is TRDV1, with TRDD3 matching 10 bases. This CDR3 is 21 amino acids long. V shed 1 base and J 0 bases; nucleotides not matched to a gene: 14. Germline values: CDR1 TSWWSYY, CDR2 QGS. The CDR3 region has the DNA TGTGCTCTTGGGGAACCCTTCCTTTGTACTGGGGGATCCACTTTGACAGCACAACTCTTCTTT. Encoded protein: CALGEPFLCTGGSTLTAQLFF.

Notes on this clone: Since a much larger clone is just one base distant, this may be a read error. The chain recombines TRDV2 with TRDJ1; D is ambiguous. This CDR3 has 15 amino acids. Trimming stripped 0 bases from V and 4 bases from J, with 14 bases between. CDR1 GEAIGNYY and CDR2 EKD come from the germline V gene. This CDR3 is CACDTLGVIVDKLIF. The CDR3 nucleotides read TGTGCCTGTGACACCCTCGGGGTAATTGTCGATAAACTCATCTTT.

Concerning this clone itself: Being one base from a much bigger clone, this may be a read error. The chain uses TRDV1 and TRDJ1; D remains ambiguous. Trimming removed 1 base from V and 10 bases from J, with 16 bases in between. CDR1 is TSWWSYY, CDR2 QGS, per germline. This CDR3 spans 14 amino acids. CDR3 sequence reads: CALGERQGRPLLIF. The CDR3 DNA sequence: TGTGCTCTTGGGGAACGCCAAGGGAGACCTTTACTCATCTTT.

This clone turned up a few times. This chain connects TRDV1 to TRDJ1, with D perhaps TRDD3 (9 bases). CDR3 size: 25 residues. Germline V lookup: CDR1 TSWWSYY, CDR2 QGS. The V gene lost 2 bases and the J gene lost 0 bases, with 40 bases spanning the gap. Written as DNA, the CDR3 is TGTGCTCTTGGGGAAAGTTCCCTACTCTATTCGTACTGGGGGACCCTTCCTAAGTACACCGATAAACTCATCTTT. Protein: CALGESSLLYSYWGTLPKYTDKLIF.

This clone is categorized as large. The rearrangement joins TRDV2 to TRDJ3; 8 bases map to TRDD3. The germline V gene encodes CDR1 GEAIGNYY and CDR2 EKD. V gave up 3 bases and J gave up 0 bases; unmatched junction bases: 6. CDR3 length: 18 amino acids. Here the CDR3 reads CACDAGGPFSWDTRQMFF. As DNA, the CDR3 is TGTGCCTGTGACGCTGGGGGACCCTTCTCCTGGGACACCCGACAGATGTTTTTC.

Concerning this clone itself: Given a much more abundant clone one base away, this may be a read error. The V gene is TRDV1, the J gene TRDJ1; D remains ambiguous. Trimming pared 3 bases from V and 7 bases from J, leaving 21 bases between. CDR1 and CDR2 from the germline V gene are TSWWSYY and QGS. The CDR3 sequence is 16 residues long. CDR3 protein: CALGEGSPALYPKLIF. The CDR3 nucleotides are TGTGCTCTTGGGGAGGGCAGTCCCGCACTTTACCCTAAACTCATCTTT.

This clone is medium-sized (0.01 to 0.1%). V gene TRDV1 combines with J gene TRDJ1, with 13 bases aligning to TRDD3. V lost 1 base, J lost 1 base, and 27 bases stayed unmatched. Germline V gene lookup returns CDR1 TSWWSYY and CDR2 QGS. The CDR3 totals 25 residues. The CDR3 here is CALGEPPPFLLLTGGYGVSTDKLIF. As DNA, the CDR3 is TGTGCTCTTGGGGAACCCCCCCCCTTCCTACTTCTTACTGGGGGATACGGAGTCAGCACCGATAAACTCATCTTT.

In the case of this clone: Possible read error: a much larger clone is one base away. The rearrangement uses TRAV29/DV5 and TRDJ1, with D perhaps matching TRDD3 (5 bases). The V gene's germline CDR1 is NSMFDY and CDR2 ISSIKDK. The CDR3 spans 11 residues. Trimming took off 2 bases at V and 10 bases at J, with 12 bases between the two ends. The CDR3 DNA reads as TGTGCAGCAAGTTCCATACGCCCACTCATCTTT. Protein product: CAASSIRPLIF.

This clone was counted only a few times. At residue 20, TCRdb's protein is not the same as the translated DNA, so the protein here was read from the DNA. V gene TRDV1 combines with J gene TRDJ1, with TRDD3 as a possible D gene (5 bases). Germline V gives CDR1 TSWWSYY, CDR2 QGS. The CDR3 contains 24 residues. Trimming took off 1 base at V and 7 bases at J, with 43 bases between the two ends. The CDR3 coding sequence is TGTGCTCTTGGGGAACCACCGACCTATTTCCCACTCAATACGGGGGTCGAGTGGGGTGCTAAACTCATCTTT. Translating it yields CALGEPPTYFPLNTGVEWGAKLIF.

The V and J genes are TRDV1 and TRDJ1; maybe TRDD2 (5 bases). Germline CDR1 and CDR2: TSWWSYY and QGS. Trimming left V 4 bases short and J 0 bases short, with 24 bases between. The CDR3 length is 19 residues. As DNA, the CDR3 is TGTGCTCTTGGGGGATCTATGAGGACCTACAAGACGTACACCGATAAACTCATCTTT. It codes for CALGGSMRTYKTYTDKLIF.